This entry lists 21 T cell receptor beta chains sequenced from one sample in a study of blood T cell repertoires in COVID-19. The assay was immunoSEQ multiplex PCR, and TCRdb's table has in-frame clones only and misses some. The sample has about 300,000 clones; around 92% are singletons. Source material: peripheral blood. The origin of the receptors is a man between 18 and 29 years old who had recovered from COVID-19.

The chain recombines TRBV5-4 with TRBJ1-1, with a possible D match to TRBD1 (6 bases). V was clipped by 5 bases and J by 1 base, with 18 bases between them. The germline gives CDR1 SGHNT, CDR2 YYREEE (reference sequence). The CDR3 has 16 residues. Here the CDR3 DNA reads TGTGCCAGCAGATTAGGGGGGGCCGTCCCGAACACTGAAGCTTTCTTT. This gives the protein CASRLGGAVPNTEAFF.

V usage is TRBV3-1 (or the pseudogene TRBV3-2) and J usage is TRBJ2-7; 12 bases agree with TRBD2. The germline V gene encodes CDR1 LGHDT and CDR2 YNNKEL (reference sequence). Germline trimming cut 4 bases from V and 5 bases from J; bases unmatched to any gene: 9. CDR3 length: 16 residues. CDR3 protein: CASSPYLAGGAHEQYF. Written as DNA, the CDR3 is TGTGCCAGCAGCCCCTACCTAGCGGGGGGGGCCCACGAGCAGTACTTC.

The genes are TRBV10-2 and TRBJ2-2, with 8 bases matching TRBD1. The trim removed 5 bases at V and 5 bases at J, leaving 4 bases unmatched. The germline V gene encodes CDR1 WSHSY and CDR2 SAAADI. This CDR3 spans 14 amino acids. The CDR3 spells CASSPGQGTGELFF. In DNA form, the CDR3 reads TGCGCCAGCAGTCCAGGACAGGGAACCGGGGAGCTGTTTTTT.

The chain's CDR3 is CSVAQGAFTEAFF. The CDR3 nucleotides read TGCAGCGTTGCCCAGGGGGCATTCACTGAAGCTTTCTTT. The chain links TRBV29-1 to TRBJ1-1; 8 bases are shared with TRBD1. The CDR3 has 13 residues. Trimming at V came to 4 bases and at J to 4 bases, leaving 5 bases not matched to a gene. The germline V gene has CDR1 SQVTM and CDR2 ANQGSEA.

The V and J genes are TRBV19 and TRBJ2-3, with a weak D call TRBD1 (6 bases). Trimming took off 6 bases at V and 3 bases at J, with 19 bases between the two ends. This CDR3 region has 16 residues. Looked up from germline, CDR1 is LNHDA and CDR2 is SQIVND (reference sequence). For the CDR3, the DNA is TGTGCCAGTAGCCCTACCGACAGGCGGCTGACAGATACGCAGTATTTT. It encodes CASSPTDRRLTDTQYF.

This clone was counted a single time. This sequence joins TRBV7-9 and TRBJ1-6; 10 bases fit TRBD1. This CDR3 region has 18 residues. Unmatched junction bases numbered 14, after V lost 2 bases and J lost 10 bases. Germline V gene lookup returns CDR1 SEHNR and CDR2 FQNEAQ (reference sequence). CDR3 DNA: TGTGCCAGCAGCTTAAAGGGCCCCGGGACAGGGGTAGGATCACCCCTCCACTTT. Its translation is CASSLKGPGTGVGSPLHF.

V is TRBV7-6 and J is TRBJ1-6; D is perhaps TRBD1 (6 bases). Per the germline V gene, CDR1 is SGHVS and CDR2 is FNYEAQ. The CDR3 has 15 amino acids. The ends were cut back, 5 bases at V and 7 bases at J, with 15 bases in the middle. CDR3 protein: CASSPTQGHNSPLHF. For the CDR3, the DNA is TGTGCCAGCAGCCCAACACAGGGACACAATTCACCCCTCCACTTT.

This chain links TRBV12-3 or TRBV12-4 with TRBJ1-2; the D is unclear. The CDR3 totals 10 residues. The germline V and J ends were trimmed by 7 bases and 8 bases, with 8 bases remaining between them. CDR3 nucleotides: TGTGCCAGCACTGCGGGAGGCTACACCTTC. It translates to CASTAGGYTF.

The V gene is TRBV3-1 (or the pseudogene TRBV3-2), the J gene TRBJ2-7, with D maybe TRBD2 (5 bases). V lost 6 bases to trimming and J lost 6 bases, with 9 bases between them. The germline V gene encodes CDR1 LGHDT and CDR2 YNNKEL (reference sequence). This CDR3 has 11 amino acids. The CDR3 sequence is CASRREREQYF. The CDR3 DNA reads TGTGCCAGCAGGAGGGAGCGCGAGCAGTACTTC.

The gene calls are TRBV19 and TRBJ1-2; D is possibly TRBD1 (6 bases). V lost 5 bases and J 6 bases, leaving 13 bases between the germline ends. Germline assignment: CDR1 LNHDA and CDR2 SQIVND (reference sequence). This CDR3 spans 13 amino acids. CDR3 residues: CASSPTGFDGYTF. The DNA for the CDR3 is TGTGCCAGTAGTCCTACAGGGTTTGATGGCTACACCTTC. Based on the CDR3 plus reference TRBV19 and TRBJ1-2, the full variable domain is DGGITQSPKYLFRKEGQNVTLSCEQNLNHDAMYWYRQDPGQGLRLIYYSQIVNDFQKGDIAEGYSVSREKKESFPLTVTSAQKNPTAFYLCASSPTGFDGYTFGSGTRLTVV.

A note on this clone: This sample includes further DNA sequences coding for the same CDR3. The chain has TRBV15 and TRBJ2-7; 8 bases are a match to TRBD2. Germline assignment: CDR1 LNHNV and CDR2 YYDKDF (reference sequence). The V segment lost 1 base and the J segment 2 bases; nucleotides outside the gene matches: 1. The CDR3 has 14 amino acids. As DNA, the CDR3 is TGTGCCACCAGCAGAGGCGGGGGGACCTACGAGCAGTACTTC. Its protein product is CATSRGGGTYEQYF.

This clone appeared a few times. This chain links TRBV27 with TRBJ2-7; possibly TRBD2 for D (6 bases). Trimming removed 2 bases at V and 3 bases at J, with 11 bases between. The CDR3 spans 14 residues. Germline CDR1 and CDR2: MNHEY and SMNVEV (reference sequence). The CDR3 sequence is CASSLTGGDYEQYF. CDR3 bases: TGTGCCAGCAGTTTAACGGGCGGGGACTACGAGCAGTACTTC.

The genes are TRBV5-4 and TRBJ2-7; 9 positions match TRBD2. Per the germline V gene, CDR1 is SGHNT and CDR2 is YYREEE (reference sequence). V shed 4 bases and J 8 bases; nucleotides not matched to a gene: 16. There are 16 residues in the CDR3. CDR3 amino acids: CASSPLGSGGLGQQYF. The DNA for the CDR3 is TGTGCCAGCAGCCCCCTGGGTAGCGGGGGACTAGGCCAGCAGTACTTC.

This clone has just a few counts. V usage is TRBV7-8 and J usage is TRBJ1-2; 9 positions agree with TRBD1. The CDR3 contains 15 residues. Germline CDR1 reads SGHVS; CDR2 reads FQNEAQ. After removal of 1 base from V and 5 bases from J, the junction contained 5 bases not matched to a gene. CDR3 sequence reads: CASSLGTGAKYGYTF. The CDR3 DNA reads TGTGCCAGCAGCTTAGGGACAGGGGCGAAATATGGCTACACCTTC. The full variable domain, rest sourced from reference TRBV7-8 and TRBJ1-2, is GAGVSQSPRYKVAKRGQDVALRCDPISGHVSLFWYQQALGQGPEFLTYFQNEAQLDKSGLPSDRFFAERPEGSVSTLKIQRTQQEDSAVYLCASSLGTGAKYGYTFGSGTRLTVV.

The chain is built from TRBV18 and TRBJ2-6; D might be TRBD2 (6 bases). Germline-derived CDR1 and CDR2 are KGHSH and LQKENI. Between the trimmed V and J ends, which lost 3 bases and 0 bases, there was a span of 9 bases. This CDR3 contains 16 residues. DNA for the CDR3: TGTGCCAGCTCACCGGACGGGAGCTCTGGGGCCAACGTCCTGACTTTC. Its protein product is CASSPDGSSGANVLTF.

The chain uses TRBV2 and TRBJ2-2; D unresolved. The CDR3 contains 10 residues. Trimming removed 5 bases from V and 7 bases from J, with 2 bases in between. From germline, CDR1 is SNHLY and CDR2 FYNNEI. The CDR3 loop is CASSLGELFF. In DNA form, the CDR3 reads TGTGCCAGCAGTCTCGGGGAGCTGTTTTTT.

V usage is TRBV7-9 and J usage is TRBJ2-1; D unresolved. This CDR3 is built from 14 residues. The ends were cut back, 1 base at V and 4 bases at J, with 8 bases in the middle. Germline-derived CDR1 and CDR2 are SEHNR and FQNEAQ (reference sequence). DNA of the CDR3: TGTGCCAGCAGCTTAGACGGCGGTTACAATGAGCAGTTCTTC. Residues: CASSLDGGYNEQFF.

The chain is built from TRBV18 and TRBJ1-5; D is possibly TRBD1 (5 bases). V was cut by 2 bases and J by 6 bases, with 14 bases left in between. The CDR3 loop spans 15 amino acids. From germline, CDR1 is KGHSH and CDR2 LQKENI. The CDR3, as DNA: TGTGCCAGCTCACCAGCCATCCTGGGGGGTCAGCCCCAGCATTTT. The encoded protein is CASSPAILGGQPQHF.

The CDR3 region has the DNA TGTGCCAGCAGCTTTGGAGGGAGTCCCTACAATGAGCAGTTCTTC. Translated, it gives CASSFGGSPYNEQFF. This chain uses TRBV7-3 with TRBJ2-1; tentative D call: TRBD2 (6 bases). The germline CDR1 and CDR2 sequences are SGHTA and FQGTGA. The CDR3 is 15 amino acids. V lost 3 bases and J 2 bases, leaving 11 bases between the germline ends.

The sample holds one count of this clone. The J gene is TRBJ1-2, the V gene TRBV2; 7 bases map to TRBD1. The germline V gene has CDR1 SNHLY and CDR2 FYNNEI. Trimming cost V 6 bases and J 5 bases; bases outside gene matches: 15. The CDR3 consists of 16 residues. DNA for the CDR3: TGTGCCAGCAGAGAACCAGATCAGACAGGGCGGTATGGCTACACCTTC. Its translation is CASREPDQTGRYGYTF.

CDR3 bases: TGTGCCAGCAGCTTAGGTTCAGGGTCGGGTTCACCCCTCCACTTT. This translates into CASSLGSGSGSPLHF. This chain uses TRBV7-2 with TRBJ1-6; the D gene is possibly TRBD1 (5 bases). The CDR3 is 15 residues long. V was shortened by 1 base and J by 9 bases, with 13 bases between the two germline ends. Germline V gene sequence: CDR1 SGHTA, CDR2 FQGNSA.